Described below is a single T cell receptor beta chain sequence and its context. Its target is not known. If patients had autoimmune disease history or systemic immunosuppression, they were excluded. This CDR3 contains 14 residues. V shed 3 bases and J 5 bases; nucleotides not matched to a gene: 4. Germline CDR1 and CDR2: SGHAT and FQNNGV. This record comes from a study of OX40 agonist ivuxolimab in advanced cancers. Background on the study: People who had prior anti-PD-1, anti-PD-L1 or anti-CTLA-4 therapy could take part, and around 40% had some. Partial responses were observed in three patients, of whom one had hepatocellular carcinoma and two had cutaneous melanoma. Findings and caveats of the study: The study found that CD8+ T cells averaged more expanded clones than CD4+.

Measured with immunoSEQ multiplex PCR; TCRdb has only the in-frame clones, and not every one. Here the sample spans about 100,000 clones, more than 85% being singletons. This specimen consisted of CD4+ or CD8+ T cells sorted from blood, obtained in a trial of the OX40 agonist ivuxolimab. This TCR came from an adult with an advanced solid tumor such as melanoma, head and neck, liver or kidney cancer. The chain is built from TRBV11-2 and TRBJ2-5, with TRBD1 identical over 9 bases. In DNA, the CDR3 is TGTGCCAGCAGCTTTCCGGGACAGGGTGAGACCCAGTACTTC. This translates into CASSFPGQGETQYF.